This is a list of T cell receptor beta chains from one sample in a study of blood T cell repertoires in COVID-19. TCRdb keeps only in-frame clones here, not all; method: immunoSEQ multiplex PCR. The sample lists around 38,000 clones, about 88% occurring once. Sequencing was done on a sample of peripheral blood. The receptor set was obtained from a man between 65 and 79 years old with acute or convalescent COVID-19. Both conserved end residues are part of each CDR3. The D gene is left open where the match is weak. Part of the rows lack a size; the others show once, few, many or a class for expanded clones.

V: TRBV5-1; D: TRBD1; J: TRBJ1-1; size: NA; DNA: TGCGCCAGCAGCCCTCAGGACAGGGGAAATGGAGCTTTCTTT; CDR3: CASSPQDRGNGAFF
V: TRBV19; D: TRBD2; J: TRBJ2-6; size: NA; DNA: TGTGCCAGTAGTACGGGGGGAAACTCTGGGGCCAACGTCCTGACTTTC; CDR3: CASSTGGNSGANVLTF
V: TRBV6-4; D: TRBD1; J: TRBJ1-2; size: NA; DNA: TGTGCCAGCAGTGACTCCCTTACTTCAGGGGGCGCAAATGGCTACACCTTC; CDR3: CASSDSLTSGGANGYTF
V: TRBV7-2; D: TRBD1; J: TRBJ2-3; size: NA; DNA: TGTGCCAGCAGCTCGTGGGGACAGGGAACAGATACGCAGTATTTT; CDR3: CASSSWGQGTDTQYF
V: TRBV30; D: TRBD1; J: TRBJ1-5; size: once; DNA: TGTGCCTGGGCCGAGACAGGGATAAGGAGCAATCAGCCCCAGCATTTT; CDR3: CAWAETGIRSNQPQHF
V: TRBV19; D: NA; J: TRBJ1-2; size: NA; DNA: TGTGCCAGTAGTATCCTCTGGGGCAGGACAATCGCTAACTATGGCTACACCTTC; CDR3: CASSILWGRTIANYGYTF
V: TRBV7-2; D: NA; J: TRBJ2-3; size: NA; DNA: TGTGCCAGCAGCTTCAGAGGAGCGGGCCTCACAGATACGCAGTATTTT; CDR3: CASSFRGAGLTDTQYF
V: TRBV29-1; D: TRBD2; J: TRBJ2-5; size: NA; DNA: TGCAGCGCCCCCCGGAGCGGGGCCCACAAAGAGACCCAGTACTTC; CDR3: CSAPRSGAHKETQYF
V: TRBV7-8; D: TRBD1; J: TRBJ1-2; size: NA; DNA: TGTGCCAGCAGCATTACAGGGGACTATGGCTACACCTTC; CDR3: CASSITGDYGYTF
V: TRBV5-1; D: NA; J: TRBJ1-1; size: NA; DNA: TGCGCCAGCAGCGAGGGGGTGAACACTGAAGCTTTCTTT; CDR3: CASSEGVNTEAFF
V: TRBV19; D: NA; J: TRBJ2-1; size: NA; DNA: TGTGCCAGTAGCATCAACAATGAGCAGTTCTTC; CDR3: CASSINNEQFF
V: TRBV27; D: NA; J: TRBJ2-3; size: NA; DNA: TGTGCCAGCAGTCCCGTTGTCACAGATACGCAGTATTTT; CDR3: CASSPVVTDTQYF
V: TRBV3-1/TRBV3-2; D: TRBD2; J: TRBJ2-7; size: NA; DNA: TGTGCCAGCAGCCAAGATACTAGCGCCTACGAGCAGTACTTC; CDR3: CASSQDTSAYEQYF
V: TRBV7-2; D: NA; J: TRBJ2-3; size: NA; DNA: TGTGCCAGCAGCTTACCCCACACAGATACGCAGTATTTT; CDR3: CASSLPHTDTQYF
V: TRBV30; D: NA; J: TRBJ1-1; size: once; DNA: TGTGCCTGGAGTGTATATTTGGCAGGGAGGGCGAACACTGAAGCTTTCTTT; CDR3: CAWSVYLAGRANTEAFF
V: TRBV7-6; D: NA; J: TRBJ2-7; size: once; DNA: TGTGCCAGCAGCTTAGCGGGCGGAGGACGCCCGTCGGGCGAGCAGTACTTC; CDR3: CASSLAGGGRPSGEQYF
V: TRBV6-5; D: NA; J: TRBJ1-2; size: NA; DNA: TGTGCCAGCAGTCGGGGATGGAACTATGGCTACACCTTC; CDR3: CASSRGWNYGYTF
V: TRBV6-5; D: NA; J: TRBJ1-5; size: NA; DNA: TGTGCCAGCACTTTTCTGGGGCAGGATCAGCCCCAGCATTTT; CDR3: CASTFLGQDQPQHF
V: TRBV6-1; D: NA; J: TRBJ2-2; size: few; DNA: TGTGCCAGCAGTGAACTCAGGGTGGACACCGGGGAGCTGTTTTTT; CDR3: CASSELRVDTGELFF
V: TRBV6-6; D: NA; J: TRBJ2-1; size: NA; DNA: TGTGCCAGCGCTGAGGATTACTCCTACAATGAGCAGTTCTTC; CDR3: CASAEDYSYNEQFF
V: TRBV7-2; D: TRBD1; J: TRBJ2-4; size: NA; DNA: TGTGCCAGCAGCCCCACGACAGGGTCAAACATTCAGTACTTC; CDR3: CASSPTTGSNIQYF
V: TRBV19; D: TRBD2; J: TRBJ2-1; size: medium-sized; DNA: TGTGCCAGTAGTATTAGCGGGAGTCTCTATGAGCAGTTCTTC; CDR3: CASSISGSLYEQFF
V: TRBV6-5; D: TRBD1; J: TRBJ1-4; size: once; DNA: TGTGCCAGCACCCCGGACAGGGGGGCTGAAAAACTGTTTTTT; CDR3: CASTPDRGAEKLFF
V: TRBV29-1; D: TRBD1; J: TRBJ1-3; size: NA; DNA: TGCAGCGCCGGATCCCCGGGACAGGGGGGAAACACCATATATTTT; CDR3: CSAGSPGQGGNTIYF
V: TRBV28; D: TRBD2; J: TRBJ2-1; size: NA; DNA: TGTGCCAGCAGTTTAGCTAGCGGCAATACCTACAATGAGCAGTTCTTC; CDR3: CASSLASGNTYNEQFF
V: TRBV7-9; D: NA; J: TRBJ1-2; size: few; DNA: TGTGCCAGCATCATAGACAGCAATGGCTACACCTTC; CDR3: CASIIDSNGYTF
V: TRBV6-2/TRBV6-3; D: TRBD1; J: TRBJ2-5; size: NA; DNA: TGTGCCAGCAGTTACGGGACAGGGACTGTTCAAGAGACCCAGTACTTC; CDR3: CASSYGTGTVQETQYF
V: TRBV3-1/TRBV3-2; D: TRBD2; J: TRBJ2-1; size: NA; DNA: TGTGCCAGCAGCCAAAGGCCAGCGGGAGTTGAGCAGTTCTTC; CDR3: CASSQRPAGVEQFF
V: TRBV5-4; D: TRBD1; J: TRBJ1-1; size: few; DNA: TGTGCCAGCAGCAAGGGACAGGGAGACACTGAAGCTTTCTTT; CDR3: CASSKGQGDTEAFF
V: TRBV2; D: TRBD1; J: TRBJ1-5; size: NA; DNA: TGTGCCGGCTCCGGGACAGGAGGCCTCAATCAGCCCCAGCATTTT; CDR3: CAGSGTGGLNQPQHF
V: TRBV3-1/TRBV3-2; D: NA; J: TRBJ2-3; size: NA; DNA: TGTGCCAGCAGCCATTGGACAGGCACAGATACGCAGTATTTT; CDR3: CASSHWTGTDTQYF
V: TRBV11-2; D: NA; J: TRBJ2-7; size: few; DNA: TGTGCCAGCAGCTTAGATCTCGGGGTACTCTTTAACGAGCAGTACTTC; CDR3: CASSLDLGVLFNEQYF
V: TRBV10-1; D: NA; J: TRBJ1-4; size: NA; DNA: TGCGCCAGCAGTCCGCCGCCCCATGGCGAAAAACTGTTTTTT; CDR3: CASSPPPHGEKLFF
V: TRBV7-8; D: TRBD1; J: TRBJ1-6; size: NA; DNA: TGTGCCAGCAGCTGGTCCGGAGGGCAGGGGGATTCACCCCTCCACTTT; CDR3: CASSWSGGQGDSPLHF